This T cell receptor (beta chain) derives from a study of CD4+ T cells in melanoma (dated by TCRdb to 2022 to 2024). Concerning the study at large: The study investigated neoantigen-specific CD4+ T cells in human melanoma. General conclusions and limits of the study: Neoantigen-specific CD4+ T cells in melanoma were reported to show diverse differentiation states. Neoantigen-specific CD4+ T cells were reported to be correlated with the function of CD8+ T cells, macrophages and B cells.

Receptor amplification or capture employed the immunoSEQ multiplex PCR assay. Entries here come from immuneACCESS through TCRdb and include only in-frame sequences with V and J called. Some clones fail to appear in such tables; in the studies checked, an unresolved V gene covers under half of the shortfall, and the cause of the remainder is unknown. The table for this sample lists 17,000 or so clones; 65% to 85% of them were counted only once. The ten largest make up about 5% of the sample. Concerning this clone itself: The specificity of this receptor is unknown. No clone much larger than this one lies a single base away; base qualities are absent.

V and J lose 3 bases and 1 base, and a span of 13 bases separates them. The CDR3, from cysteine to phenylalanine, totals 16 residues. The kept DNA is CDR3 alone, 48 bases in frame from the first base. CDR1 and CDR2 were assigned from the germline V gene as KGHSH and LQKENI. The donors were people with melanoma. This chain is built from TRBV18 and TRBJ1-3; confidence is insufficient to name the D gene. This sequence was found in a human donor with melanoma. The sequenced sample was cells from a culture (not recorded whether cultured in vitro). At the DNA level, the sequence is TGTGCCAGCTCACCTGAGGGCGCTTTTTCTGGAAACACCATATATTTT. The encoded protein is CASSPEGAFSGNTIYF.